The entry below describes one T cell receptor (beta chain). As handled by the study authors: Quantification of nucleated cells was approximated via reference gene primer amplification. The repertoire was sequenced with immunoSEQ multiplex PCR; TCRdb's copy has only in-frame clones and lacks some. That table is the source of V, J and clone size, and D and trimming were worked out from the DNA. This sample has some 120,000 clones; around 64% occur once, and the top ten carry under 1%. The data belong to a study of blood T cell repertoires in COVID-19. The CDR3 spans 13 residues. Per germline, CDR1 KGHDR and CDR2 SFDVKD. V was trimmed by 5 bases and J by 3 bases, leaving 9 bases between them.

The gene calls are TRBV24-1 and TRBJ1-2, with TRBD1 as a possible D gene (6 bases). The sample taken for sequencing was peripheral blood. The clonotype comes from a human donor with acute or convalescent COVID-19. The donor label of this sample is uncertain. In DNA form, the CDR3 reads TGTGCCACCAGTGCGGGGGGCTACTATGGCTACACCTTC. Its translation: CATSAGGYYGYTF.